In this sample, the clone carrying this TCR beta chain is medium-sized. The antigen is unknown. Adaptor-ligated barcode primers were used to amplify TRBV12-4/TRBJ1-2 clonotypes. From the multiplex PCR reads, TCRdb called clonotypes with MiXCR, one entry per CDR3 protein. This sample carries 900 or so distinct CDR3 sequences, about 6.3% of them seen once, and the ten largest clones take just under 35%. Treg sorting used a CD4+CD25+CD127-/low gate. With 6 bases clipped from V and 4 bases from J, the junction kept 5 bases outside the gene matches. The CDR3 length is 13 residues. Broader study findings: Tumor Tregs overlapped most with tumor, then blood, naive CD4+ cells. The TCR gene usage of tumor memory CD4+ T cells clustered together with blood and lymph node memory CD4+ cells and with lymph node naive CD4+ cells.

The rearrangement joins TRBV12-3 or TRBV12-4 to TRBJ1-2, with TRBD1 matching over 7 bases. This TCR was sampled from a female donor with breast cancer. Sequenced: tumor-infiltrating Tregs sorted from the breast tumor. The chain's CDR3 is CASSLDRVYGYTF. The CDR3 DNA reads as TGTGCCAGCAGCCTCGACAGGGTCTATGGCTACACCTTC.